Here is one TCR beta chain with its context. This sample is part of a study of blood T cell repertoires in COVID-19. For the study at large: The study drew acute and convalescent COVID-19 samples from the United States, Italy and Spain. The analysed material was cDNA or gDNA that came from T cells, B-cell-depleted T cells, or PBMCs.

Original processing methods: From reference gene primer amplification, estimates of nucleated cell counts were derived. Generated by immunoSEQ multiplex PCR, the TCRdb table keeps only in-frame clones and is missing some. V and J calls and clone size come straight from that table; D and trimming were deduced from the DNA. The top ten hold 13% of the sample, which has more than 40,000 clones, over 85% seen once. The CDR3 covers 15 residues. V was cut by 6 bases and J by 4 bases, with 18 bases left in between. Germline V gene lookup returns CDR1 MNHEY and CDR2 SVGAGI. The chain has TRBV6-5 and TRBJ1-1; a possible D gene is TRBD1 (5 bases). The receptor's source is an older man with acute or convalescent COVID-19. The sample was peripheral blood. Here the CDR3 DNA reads TGTGCCAGCAGCATCTTCTTGGACGGGGGCACTGAAGCTTTCTTT. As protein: CASSIFLDGGTEAFF.